What follows are 19 T cell receptor beta chains derived from one specimen sequenced in a study of quantifying T cell responses using KT2 cells. Study-wide context: TCR alpha and beta constant-region primers primed reverse transcription of RNA.

A single-stranded UMI oligo with SP2 sequence was ligated to cDNA 3' ends. An equimolar mix of RC1.1 and RC1.2 primed the beta chain across TRBC1 and TRBC2. Via MiXCR, TCRdb re-called the UMI-ligation and nested PCR reads, giving one row per CDR3 protein. This table has roughly 50,000 distinct CDR3 sequences, 10% to 15% appearing once. Material: PBMCs spiked with cells of the T cell clone KT2. These receptors were obtained from a human donor.

The CDR3 loop reads CASSRGDGVSGANVLTF. CDR3 nucleotides: TGTGCCAGCAGCAGAGGGGACGGGGTCTCTGGGGCCAACGTCCTGACTTTC. V is TRBV7-2 and J is TRBJ2-6, with D possibly being TRBD1 or TRBD2 (5 bases each). Germline V gene data show CDR1 as SGHTA and CDR2 as FQGNSA. Trimming left V 5 bases short and J 0 bases short, with 14 bases between. The CDR3 extends over 17 amino acids.

This clonotype showed up many times. The chain is built from TRBV6-5 and TRBJ1-3; tentative D call: TRBD1 (5 bases). Trimming pared 6 bases from V and 11 bases from J, leaving 20 bases between. The CDR3 sequence is 14 residues long. The germline V gene has CDR1 MNHEY and CDR2 SVGAGI. CDR3 in amino acids: CASRDQGWDEAIYF. The CDR3 nucleotides read TGTGCCAGCAGAGATCAGGGTTGGGACGAGGCCATATATTTT.

This clonotype occurred many times. The chain carries TRBV25-1 and TRBJ1-6; D call uncertain. This CDR3 contains 14 residues. The V end was cut by 1 base, the J end by 5 bases, with 6 bases between. CDR1 MGHDK and CDR2 SYGVNS come from the germline V gene. The CDR3 region is CASSESHDNSPLHF. The CDR3 DNA follows: TGTGCCAGCAGTGAATCTCACGATAATTCACCCCTCCACTTT.

To note about this clonotype: This may stem from a read error, because a much larger clone lies one nucleotide away. The chain carries TRBV20-1 and TRBJ1-5; perhaps TRBD1 as D (6 bases). The V end lost 6 bases, the J end lost 7 bases, and 19 bases lay between the germline ends. The CDR3 is 14 amino acids. Germline V lookup: CDR1 DFQATT, CDR2 SNEGSKA (reference sequence). The CDR3 DNA sequence: TGCAGTGCGGGGGGACTGGGGGCCTGGCAGCCCCAGCATTTT. This translates into CSAGGLGAWQPQHF.

This clonotype was counted only a few times. The gene calls are TRBV27 and TRBJ1-5, with D perhaps TRBD1 (5 bases). This CDR3 region has 13 residues. The V gene lost 8 bases and the J gene lost 7 bases, with 15 bases spanning the gap. Germline V gene sequence: CDR1 MNHEY, CDR2 SMNVEV (reference sequence). DNA of the CDR3: TGTGCCAGCGCGAGTAGGAGGGACCAGCCCCAGCATTTT. This sequence encodes CASASRRDQPQHF.

This chain joins TRBV12-3 or TRBV12-4 and TRBJ1-1, with D tentatively TRBD1 (5 bases). CDR3 length: 15 amino acids. V was cut by 3 bases and J by 5 bases, with 16 bases left in between. This CDR3 reads CASSFGSMRGTEAFF. As DNA, the CDR3 is TGTGCCAGCAGTTTCGGTAGTATGCGGGGGACTGAAGCTTTCTTT.

This rearrangement joins TRBV16 to TRBJ2-7; D possibly corresponds to TRBD2 (5 bases). V lost 3 bases and J lost 3, with 9 bases in between. CDR3 size: 13 residues. Germline V gene data show CDR1 as KGHSY and CDR2 as FQNENV. The CDR3 loop is CASSQDGNYEQYF. The CDR3 DNA reads TGTGCCAGCAGCCAGGACGGGAACTACGAGCAGTACTTC.

In its sample, this clonotype was seen a few times. The chain joins TRBV5-1 to TRBJ1-1; D is uncertain. The CDR3 is 15 residues long. From germline, CDR1 is SGHRS and CDR2 YFSETQ. V lost 0 bases and J 0 bases, leaving 9 bases between the germline ends. The CDR3 here is CASSLGARVNTEAFF. The CDR3 nucleotides are TGCGCCAGCAGCTTGGGAGCCCGGGTGAACACTGAAGCTTTCTTT.

This clonotype appeared a few times. The gene calls are TRBV20-1 and TRBJ2-3; 7 bases fit TRBD1. Trimming removed 0 bases from V and 4 bases from J; junction bases left unmatched: 4. The CDR3 covers 14 residues. Germline V lookup: CDR1 DFQATT, CDR2 SNEGSKA (reference sequence). The CDR3 DNA follows: TGCAGTGCTAGAGATTACAGGGGATCAGATACGCAGTATTTT. Its protein product is CSARDYRGSDTQYF.

This clonotype was counted a few times. V usage is TRBV12-3 or TRBV12-4 and J usage is TRBJ2-3, with TRBD1 matching 8 bases. J lost 4 bases, V lost 5 bases, and 11 bases had no gene match. The length of the CDR3 is 16 residues. The CDR3 here is CASSNRQGRRSDTQYF. Written as DNA, the CDR3 is TGTGCCAGCAGTAACCGACAGGGGAGAAGATCAGATACGCAGTATTTT.

For the CDR3, the DNA is TGTGCCAGCAGTCGGACTAGCGGGGATGCCGGGGAGCTGTTTTTT. Translation gives CASSRTSGDAGELFF. This chain links TRBV11-3 with TRBJ2-2, with 12 bases that match TRBD2. CDR1 and CDR2 (germline): SGHNT, YENEEA. V lost 6 bases and J lost 6; bases outside the gene matches: 5. This CDR3 contains 15 residues. Together with reference TRBV11-3 and TRBJ2-2, the CDR3 gives the full variable domain: EAGVVQSPRYKIIEKKQPVAFWCNPISGHNTLYWYLQNLGQGPELLIRYENEEAVDDSQLPKDRFSAERLKGVDSTLKIQPAELGDSAVYLCASSRTSGDAGELFFGEGSRLTVL.

A few counts support this clonotype. This chain joins TRBV13 and TRBJ1-1, with 8 bases identical to TRBD1. Germline assignment: CDR1 PRHDT and CDR2 FYEKMQ (reference sequence). The junction had 2 bases not matched to a gene; V was cut back by 3 bases and J by 8 bases. CDR3 length: 12 amino acids. The CDR3 is CASSLGDREAFF. DNA for the CDR3: TGTGCCAGCAGCTTGGGGGACAGGGAAGCTTTCTTT.

The chain combines TRBV30 with TRBJ1-1, with no clear D. The CDR3 runs 12 residues. V gave up 3 bases and J gave up 8 bases, with 13 bases separating them. Germline CDR1 reads GTSNPN; CDR2 reads SVGIG (reference sequence). Here the CDR3 reads CAWSGERPEAFF. CDR3 in DNA: TGTGCCTGGAGCGGGGAGAGGCCCGAAGCTTTCTTT.

The chain uses TRBV4-3 and TRBJ2-2, with 9 bases that match TRBD1. Germline values: CDR1 LGHNA, CDR2 YSLEER. The CDR3 has 16 amino acids. Germline trimming cut 6 bases from V and 2 bases from J; bases unmatched to any gene: 7. This CDR3 is CASRRQGDRNTGELFF. DNA for the CDR3: TGCGCCAGCAGAAGACAGGGGGATAGAAACACCGGGGAGCTGTTTTTT.

The chain uses TRBV12-3 or TRBV12-4 and TRBJ1-5; 9 bases are a match to TRBD1. The CDR3 totals 15 residues. V trimming: 6 bases; J trimming: 5 bases; junction bases outside the gene matches: 8. This chain's CDR3 is CASSSGTGRYQPQHF. The CDR3, as DNA: TGTGCCAGCAGCTCCGGGACAGGGAGGTATCAGCCCCAGCATTTT.

V gene TRBV18 combines with J gene TRBJ1-6; the D is unclear. Between the trimmed V and J ends, which lost 4 bases and 4 bases, there was a span of 14 bases. CDR3 length: 16 residues. In germline, CDR1 is KGHSH, CDR2 LQKENI. DNA of the CDR3: TGTGCCAGCTCACTATCTCCGGACCATTATAATTCACCCCTCCACTTT. Residues: CASSLSPDHYNSPLHF.

The gene calls are TRBV2 and TRBJ1-1; 7 bases match TRBD1. V lost 2 bases and J lost 0; bases outside the gene matches: 6. Germline CDR1 SNHLY, CDR2 FYNNEI. The CDR3 is made up of 16 amino acids. The CDR3 region is CASSENLRGMNTEAFF. The CDR3 bases are TGTGCCAGCAGTGAAAACCTCAGGGGGATGAACACTGAAGCTTTCTTT.

This rearrangement joins TRBV27 to TRBJ2-1; D gene unclear. V shed 4 bases and J shed 7 bases, with 5 bases lying between them. This CDR3 comprises 11 residues. Per germline, CDR1 MNHEY and CDR2 SMNVEV (reference sequence). The CDR3 loop is CASSWRNEQFF. DNA for the CDR3: TGTGCCAGCAGTTGGAGAAATGAGCAGTTCTTC.

The chain combines TRBV3-1 with TRBJ1-1; D is possibly TRBD1 (6 bases). Germline V gene sequence: CDR1 LGHDT, CDR2 YNNKEL (reference sequence). The V end was cut by 4 bases, the J end by 5 bases, with 17 bases between. This CDR3 comprises 15 residues. This chain's CDR3 is CASSPLVRGRTEAFF. In DNA, the CDR3 is TGTGCCAGCAGCCCTCTGGTCAGGGGAAGGACTGAAGCTTTCTTT.